Following are 22 T cell receptor beta chains from one sample sequenced in a study of OX40 agonist ivuxolimab in advanced cancers. The table came from immunoSEQ multiplex PCR; TCRdb's copy has only in-frame clones and leaves some out. Found here are 55,000 to 80,000 clones, about 88% of them singletons; the top ten hold around 2%. Sequences were derived from CD4+ or CD8+ T cells sorted from blood, sampled in a trial of the OX40 agonist ivuxolimab. The receptors come from an adult with an advanced solid tumor such as melanoma, head and neck, liver or kidney cancer.

This rearrangement joins TRBV28 to TRBJ1-2; D is perhaps TRBD1 (6 bases). Germline CDR1 reads MDHEN; CDR2 reads SYDVKM. V was pared by 6 bases and J by 4 bases, with 18 bases between. There are 15 residues in the CDR3. CDR3 region: CASRTIGGAGYGYTF. The DNA for the CDR3 is TGTGCCAGCAGGACTATCGGGGGGGCGGGCTATGGCTACACCTTC.

V is TRBV6-1 and J is TRBJ1-2; the D is unclear. Germline CDR1 and CDR2: MNHNS and SASEGT. This CDR3 comprises 14 residues. The V gene lost 1 base and the J gene lost 7 bases, with 13 bases spanning the gap. The CDR3 DNA sequence: TGTGCCAGCAGTGAAGAGGGCAGCCTAGGTGGCTACACCTTC. Encoded protein: CASSEEGSLGGYTF.

The chain couples TRBV4-3 to TRBJ2-7; 7 bases agree with TRBD1. This CDR3 has 14 residues. Germline CDR1 reads LGHNA; CDR2 reads YSLEER. V lost 3 bases, J lost 4 bases, and 6 bases stayed unmatched. The CDR3 DNA follows: TGCGCCAGCAGCCATTTAAAGGGACAGTACGAGCAGTACTTC. Amino acid sequence: CASSHLKGQYEQYF.

The genes are TRBV19 and TRBJ2-3; 8 nucleotides line up with TRBD2. CDR1 LNHDA and CDR2 SQIVND come from the germline V gene (reference sequence). Unmatched junction bases numbered 12, after V lost 8 bases and J lost 5 bases. This CDR3 is 15 amino acids long. CDR3 sequence reads: CASGLSGLGGDTQYF. The DNA for the CDR3 is TGTGCCAGTGGGCTTTCGGGACTAGGTGGAGATACGCAGTATTTT.

This chain links TRBV11-3 with TRBJ2-5, with TRBD1 matching over 11 bases. V dropped 5 bases and J dropped 1; count of bases not matched to a gene: 3. CDR3 length: 15 residues. The V gene's germline CDR1 is SGHNT and CDR2 YENEEA. DNA for the CDR3: TGTGCCAGCAGCCGGGGGACAGGGGGCCAAGAGACCCAGTACTTC. It specifies CASSRGTGGQETQYF.

On this clone itself: Within the sample, other DNA sequences also encode this same CDR3. The chain combines TRBV5-1 with TRBJ2-3, with 13 bases aligning to TRBD2. This CDR3 comprises 16 residues. Looked up from germline, CDR1 is SGHRS and CDR2 is YFSETQ. V trimming: 4 bases; J trimming: 0 bases; junction bases outside the gene matches: 2. The DNA of the CDR3 is TGCGCCAGCAGCCTGGGACTAGCGGGGAGCACAGATACGCAGTATTTT. Translation gives CASSLGLAGSTDTQYF.

The chain joins TRBV5-6 to TRBJ1-6, with unresolved D. The V end lost 0 bases, the J end lost 10 bases, and 11 bases lay between the germline ends. Germline V lookup: CDR1 SGHDT, CDR2 YYEEEE. The CDR3 is 14 amino acids. CDR3 DNA: TGTGCCAGCAGCTTGGGGCAGCGTGGGTCACCCCTCCACTTT. This codes for CASSLGQRGSPLHF. Supplemented by reference TRBV5-6 and TRBJ1-6, the full variable domain reads DAGVTQSPTHLIKTRGQQVTLRCSPKSGHDTVSWYQQALGQGPQFIFQYYEEEERQRGNFPDRFSGHQFPNYSSELNVNALLLGDSALYLCASSLGQRGSPLHFGNGTRLTVT.

The V call is TRBV2, the J call TRBJ1-1; D is unclear. V was cut by 6 bases and J by 0 bases, with 11 bases left in between. The CDR3 has 14 amino acids. The germline V gene has CDR1 SNHLY and CDR2 FYNNEI. DNA for the CDR3: TGTGCCAGCAGGAGTCGACCCATGAACACTGAAGCTTTCTTT. This encodes CASRSRPMNTEAFF. The whole variable domain, remainder taken from reference TRBV2 and TRBJ1-1, is EPEVTQTPSHQVTQMGQEVILRCVPISNHLYFYWYRQILGQKVEFLVSFYNNEISEKSEIFDDQFSVERPDGSNFTLKIRSTKLEDSAMYFCASRSRPMNTEAFFGQGTRLTVV.

This chain links TRBV7-8 with TRBJ2-5; no definite D call. V was cut by 7 bases and J by 5 bases, with 14 bases left in between. Germline CDR1 and CDR2: SGHVS and FQNEAQ. The CDR3 is 13 amino acids. The CDR3, as DNA: TGTGCCAGCACCCGATCCGGGTTCGAGACCCAGTACTTC. Its protein is CASTRSGFETQYF. Based on the CDR3 plus reference TRBV7-8 and TRBJ2-5, the full variable domain is GAGVSQSPRYKVAKRGQDVALRCDPISGHVSLFWYQQALGQGPEFLTYFQNEAQLDKSGLPSDRFFAERPEGSVSTLKIQRTQQEDSAVYLCASTRSGFETQYFGPGTRLLVL.

The CDR3 region has the DNA TGTGCCAGCAGCTTACTAGGCCCAGATACGCAGTATTTT. It is translated as CASSLLGPDTQYF. The chain couples TRBV7-2 to TRBJ2-3; no definite D call. V was shortened by 2 bases and J by 4 bases, with 7 bases between the two germline ends. Germline CDR1 SGHTA, CDR2 FQGNSA. This CDR3 is built from 13 residues.

The chain recombines TRBV27 with TRBJ1-1; possibly TRBD1 for D (6 bases). Germline assignment: CDR1 MNHEY and CDR2 SMNVEV (reference sequence). V was pared by 7 bases and J by 0 bases, with 9 bases between. The CDR3 consists of 13 residues. CDR3 sequence: CASIGGMNTEAFF. For the CDR3, the DNA is TGTGCCAGCATAGGGGGGATGAACACTGAAGCTTTCTTT.

The chain is built from TRBV30 and TRBJ2-7, with D possibly matching TRBD2 (5 bases). The CDR3 consists of 11 residues. Germline CDR1 GTSNPN, CDR2 SVGIG (reference sequence). V was pared by 5 bases and J by 2 bases, with 7 bases between. CDR3 region: CAWAGTYEQYF. The CDR3 bases are TGTGCCTGGGCGGGCACCTACGAGCAGTACTTC.

The chain uses TRBV27 and TRBJ2-3, with 9 bases that match TRBD2. With V trimmed by 3 bases and J by 0 bases, 10 bases remained unmatched. The CDR3 consists of 18 residues. Germline assignment: CDR1 MNHEY and CDR2 SMNVEV (reference sequence). CDR3 coding DNA: TGTGCCAGCAGTTTGGAGCGGGGGGTTACCGCAAGCACAGATACGCAGTATTTT. This gives the protein CASSLERGVTASTDTQYF.

J is TRBJ2-5 and V is TRBV14; 11 bases are shared with TRBD2. With V trimmed by 0 bases and J by 4 bases, 7 bases remained unmatched. The CDR3 spans 17 residues. Germline-derived CDR1 and CDR2 are SGHDN and FVKESK. The CDR3 DNA sequence: TGTGCCAGCAGCCAAGAATCTCCACTAGCGGGAGCAGAGACCCAGTACTTC. Residues: CASSQESPLAGAETQYF. Together with reference TRBV14 and TRBJ2-5, the CDR3 gives the full variable domain: EAGVTQFPSHSVIEKGQTVTLRCDPISGHDNLYWYRRVMGKEIKFLLHFVKESKQDESGMPNNRFLAERTGGTYSTLKVQPAELEDSGVYFCASSQESPLAGAETQYFGPGTRLLVL.

The rearrangement links TRBV5-4 to TRBJ2-3; D gene ambiguous. V gave up 4 bases and J gave up 1 base, with 4 bases separating them. Per the germline V gene, CDR1 is SGHNT and CDR2 is YYREEE (reference sequence). The CDR3 length is 12 residues. CDR3 sequence (DNA): TGTGCCAGCAGCGACGGCACAGATACGCAGTATTTT. Translated: CASSDGTDTQYF.

The rearrangement joins TRBV5-6 to TRBJ2-1; no clear D gene. The CDR3 is made up of 12 amino acids. Trimming shortened V by 3 bases and J by 8 bases, and 9 bases separated the two germline ends. CDR1 is SGHDT, CDR2 YYEEEE, per germline. In DNA, the CDR3 is TGTGCCAGCAGCTCCGGGCTTGATGAGCAGTTCTTC. Protein product: CASSSGLDEQFF.

The rearrangement joins TRBV7-2 to TRBJ2-5; 12 bases are a match to TRBD2. CDR3 length: 16 amino acids. V shed 2 bases and J 5 bases; nucleotides not matched to a gene: 6. The germline V gene has CDR1 SGHTA and CDR2 FQGNSA. CDR3 in amino acids: CASSLRLAGAGETQYF. In DNA form, the CDR3 reads TGTGCCAGCAGCTTAAGACTAGCGGGGGCGGGGGAGACCCAGTACTTC. The whole variable domain, filled in from reference TRBV7-2 and TRBJ2-5, reads GAGVSQSPSNKVTEKGKDVELRCDPISGHTALYWYRQSLGQGLEFLIYFQGNSAPDKSGLPSDRFSAERTGGSVSTLTIQRTQQEDSAVYLCASSLRLAGAGETQYFGPGTRLLVL.

Details on this clone: Other DNA sequences in the sample encode the same CDR3. The J gene is TRBJ2-2, the V gene TRBV6-4, with 9 positions matching TRBD1. Per germline, CDR1 MRHNA and CDR2 SNTAGT. V was clipped by 7 bases and J by 4 bases; unmatched bases: 7. The CDR3 has 15 amino acids. The CDR3 is CASTNGQGRTGELFF. The CDR3 coding sequence is TGTGCCAGCACCAACGGACAGGGGCGCACCGGGGAGCTGTTTTTT.

This chain connects TRBV6-6 to TRBJ2-7, with 7 bases matching TRBD1. The J segment lost 0 bases and the V segment lost 6 bases, leaving 2 bases of the junction unmatched. The germline gives CDR1 MNHNY, CDR2 SVGAGI (reference sequence). This CDR3 contains 13 residues. Written as DNA, the CDR3 is TGTGCCAGCAGGGGACAGACCTCCTACGAGCAGTACTTC. Its protein product is CASRGQTSYEQYF.

The chain uses TRBV2 and TRBJ1-1; D is uncertain. Germline V gene data show CDR1 as SNHLY and CDR2 as FYNNEI. The germline V and J ends were trimmed by 6 bases and 1 base, with 9 bases remaining between them. CDR3 length equals 13 residues. The CDR3 loop is CASRTGRNTEAFF. The CDR3 coding sequence is TGTGCCAGCAGGACGGGAAGGAACACTGAAGCTTTCTTT. Full variable domain (rest looked up from reference TRBV2 and TRBJ1-1): EPEVTQTPSHQVTQMGQEVILRCVPISNHLYFYWYRQILGQKVEFLVSFYNNEISEKSEIFDDQFSVERPDGSNFTLKIRSTKLEDSAMYFCASRTGRNTEAFFGQGTRLTVV.

The V gene is TRBV9, the J gene TRBJ2-3, with 13 nucleotides matching TRBD2. The CDR3 covers 16 residues. CDR1 and CDR2 (germline): SGDLS, YYNGEE. V gave up 4 bases and J gave up 5 bases; unmatched junction bases: 7. The CDR3 DNA follows: TGTGCCAGCAGCCCCTCCGGGACTAGCGGGATAGATACGCAGTATTTT. It is translated as CASSPSGTSGIDTQYF.

CDR3 nucleotide sequence: TGCGCCAGCAGTGACGGGACTTGGGGGGGTACGCAGTATTTT. Protein: CASSDGTWGGTQYF. V usage is TRBV10-2 and J usage is TRBJ2-3, with 7 bases that match TRBD2. V gave up 3 bases and J gave up 8 bases; unmatched junction bases: 8. The CDR3 length is 14 residues. Germline CDR1 is WSHSY and CDR2 is SAAADI.